Below, one T cell receptor (beta chain) is given with its context. Only in-frame clones appear in the TCRdb table, and some are missing; sequencing was by immunoSEQ multiplex PCR. The sample consists of over 95,000 clones, more than 85% of them appearing once. The J segment lost 2 bases and the V segment lost 6 bases, leaving 6 bases of the junction unmatched. Germline V CDR1 and CDR2: LNHDA, SQIVND (reference sequence). The CDR3 is made up of 15 amino acids. The sample belongs to a study of OX40 agonist ivuxolimab in advanced cancers. The origin of this receptor is an adult with an advanced solid tumor such as melanoma, head and neck, liver or kidney cancer. Source: CD4+ or CD8+ T cells sorted from blood, taken in a trial of the OX40 agonist ivuxolimab. This chain uses TRBV19 with TRBJ2-2; 7 nucleotides align to TRBD1. The CDR3 reads CASRRQGSNTGELFF. In nucleotides, the CDR3 is TGTGCCAGTAGGAGACAGGGATCCAACACCGGGGAGCTGTTTTTT.